A selection of T cell receptor beta chains follows, all from one sample in a study of blood T cells in healthy people across ages. TCRdb reprocessed the 5' RACE reads with MiXCR, giving one entry per CDR3 protein. The sample consists of 1.5 million to 2 million distinct CDR3 sequences, around 48% of them appearing once. Input material: blood. The receptors shown here come from a middle-aged woman in good health. Both conserved end residues are part of each CDR3. Each record gives: V gene, J gene, clone size, D gene, CDR3 DNA, CDR3 protein. D genes are given only for firm matches. The size of a clone is reported for some rows only, either as once, few or many, or as a class for expanded clones.

TRBV4-2	TRBJ1-4	-	-	TGTGCCAGCAGCCAAGAAGGGCAGTTAGCTGCAACTAATGAAAAACTGTTTTTT	CASSQEGQLAATNEKLFF
TRBV28	TRBJ2-5	-	TRBD1	TGTGCCAGCAGTTTTCCGGGACAGGGCTCAGAGGCCCAGTACTTC	CASSFPGQGSEAQYF
TRBV5-5	TRBJ2-7	-	TRBD1	TGTGCCAGCAGAGAGACAGGGACCACCTACGAGCAGTACTTC	CASRETGTTYEQYF
TRBV5-1	TRBJ2-7	few	-	TGCGCCAGCAGCTTGGCTGCAGGGGCTGGGGAGCAGTACTTC	CASSLAAGAGEQYF
TRBV20-1	TRBJ2-6	-	-	TGCAGTGCTAGACGAGGGACGGCTATCTCTGGGGCCAACGTCCTGACTTTC	CSARRGTAISGANVLTF
TRBV4-1	TRBJ2-7	-	-	TGCGCCAGCAGCCTACAGGGATCCGAGTACGAGCAGTACTTC	CASSLQGSEYEQYF
TRBV6-6	TRBJ2-6	few	-	TGTGCCAGCAGTGAGGACAGCTGGTCTGGGGCCAACGTCCTGACTTTC	CASSEDSWSGANVLTF
TRBV6-2/TRBV6-3	TRBJ2-3	-	TRBD2	TGTGCCAGCCGAGGGCAACGGCGGCTAGCGGGAGCCACTAGCACAGATACGCAGTATTTT	CASRGQRRLAGATSTDTQYF
TRBV27	TRBJ2-7	-	TRBD1	TGTGCCAGCAGTTTAGTCAGGGGGCGCGAGCAGTACTTC	CASSLVRGREQYF
TRBV4-1	TRBJ1-2	-	TRBD1	TGCGCCAGCAGCCAAGACCCGGGACAGGGTACCTATGGCTACACCTTC	CASSQDPGQGTYGYTF
TRBV7-6	TRBJ2-5	-	-	TGTGCCAGCAGCTCCGGTATTACCCAAGAGACCCAGTACTTC	CASSSGITQETQYF
TRBV27	TRBJ2-7	-	TRBD1	TGTGCCAGCAGTTTATCGGGACAGGACAGATACGAGCAGTACTTC	CASSLSGQDRYEQYF
TRBV5-1	TRBJ2-7	-	TRBD2	TGCGCCAGCAGCTGTACTAGCGGGGATGCCTACGAGCAGTACTTC	CASSCTSGDAYEQYF
TRBV4-1	TRBJ2-2	-	-	TGTGCCAGCAGCCAAGGCGGGGAGCTGTTTTTT	CASSQGGELFF
TRBV7-9	TRBJ2-5	-	TRBD2	TGTGCCAGCAGCGGGGGTTACAGACTAGCGTGGGAGACCCAGTACTTC	CASSGGYRLAWETQYF
TRBV20-1	TRBJ1-1	-	-	TGCAGTGCGTTGACACCCCAGGGAGCGAACACTGAAGCTTTCTTT	CSALTPQGANTEAFF
TRBV12-3/TRBV12-4	TRBJ1-2	few	-	TGTGCCAGCAGTTTAGCGCAATCGGGTTATGGCTACACCTTC	CASSLAQSGYGYTF